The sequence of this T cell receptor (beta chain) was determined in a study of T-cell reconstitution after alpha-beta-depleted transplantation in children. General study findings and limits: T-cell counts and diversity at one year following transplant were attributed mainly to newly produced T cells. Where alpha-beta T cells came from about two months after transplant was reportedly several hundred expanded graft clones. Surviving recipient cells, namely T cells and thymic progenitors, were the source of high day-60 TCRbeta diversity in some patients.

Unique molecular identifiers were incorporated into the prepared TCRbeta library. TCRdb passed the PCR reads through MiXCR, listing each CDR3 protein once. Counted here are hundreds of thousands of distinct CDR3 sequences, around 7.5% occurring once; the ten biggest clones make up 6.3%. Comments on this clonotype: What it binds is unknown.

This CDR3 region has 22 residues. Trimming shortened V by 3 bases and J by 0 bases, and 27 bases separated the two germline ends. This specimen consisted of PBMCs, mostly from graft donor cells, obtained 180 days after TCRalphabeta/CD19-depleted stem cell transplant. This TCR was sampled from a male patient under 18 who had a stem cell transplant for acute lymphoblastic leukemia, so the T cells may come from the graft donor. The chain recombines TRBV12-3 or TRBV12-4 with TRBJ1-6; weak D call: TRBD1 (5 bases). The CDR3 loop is CASSLAPRPGPTSSSYNSPLHF. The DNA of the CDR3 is TGTGCCAGCAGTTTGGCCCCTCGGCCGGGACCGACGTCGAGCTCCTATAATTCACCCCTCCACTTT.